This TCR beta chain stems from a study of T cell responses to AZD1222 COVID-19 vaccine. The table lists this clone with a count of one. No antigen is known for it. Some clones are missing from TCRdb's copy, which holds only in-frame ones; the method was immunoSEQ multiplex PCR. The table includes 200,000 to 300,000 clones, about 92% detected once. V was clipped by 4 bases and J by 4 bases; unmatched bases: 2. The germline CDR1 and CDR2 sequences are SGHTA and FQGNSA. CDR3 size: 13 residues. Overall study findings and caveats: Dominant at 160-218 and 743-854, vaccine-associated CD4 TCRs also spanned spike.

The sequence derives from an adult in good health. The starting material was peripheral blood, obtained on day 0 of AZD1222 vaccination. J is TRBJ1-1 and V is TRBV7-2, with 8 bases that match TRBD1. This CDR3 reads CASSSGQGTEAFF. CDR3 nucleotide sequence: TGTGCCAGCAGCTCCGGACAGGGCACTGAAGCTTTCTTT.